Listed below are T cell receptor beta chains from one sample, sequenced in a study of T-cell reconstitution after alpha-beta-depleted transplantation in children. TCRdb reprocessed the PCR reads via MiXCR and lists one record per CDR3 protein. The sample has roughly 670,000 distinct CDR3 sequences, less than 15% seen once. The starting material was PBMCs, obtained before TCRalphabeta/CD19-depleted stem cell transplant. Every receptor here comes from a girl aged 2-10 years with congenital amegakaryocytic thrombocytopenia, due to receive a stem cell transplant. Both conserved end residues are trimmed from each CDR3. The order of the fields is V gene, J gene, CDR3 protein.

v_call: TRBV7-7; j_call: TRBJ2-5; cdr3_aa: ASSLTLLPTAQETQY
v_call: TRBV20-1; j_call: TRBJ2-7; cdr3_aa: SASGQSSYEQY
v_call: TRBV5-1; j_call: TRBJ2-1; cdr3_aa: ASSPAGGLNEQF
v_call: TRBV7-2; j_call: TRBJ1-2; cdr3_aa: ASSLVGGSGYT
v_call: TRBV3-1; j_call: TRBJ2-2; cdr3_aa: ASSKRPTVRTGELF
v_call: TRBV12-3/TRBV12-4; j_call: TRBJ2-7; cdr3_aa: ASSSSANLIYEQY
v_call: TRBV5-1; j_call: TRBJ2-5; cdr3_aa: ASSRSFSGLGQETQY
v_call: TRBV7-9; j_call: TRBJ2-1; cdr3_aa: ASSDTAGTSLLQF
v_call: TRBV10-3; j_call: TRBJ1-1; cdr3_aa: AISESTEAF
v_call: TRBV7-3; j_call: TRBJ2-3; cdr3_aa: ASSLYPADTQY
v_call: TRBV20-1; j_call: TRBJ2-7; cdr3_aa: SALGAGSYYEQY
v_call: TRBV5-1; j_call: TRBJ2-6; cdr3_aa: ASSLEGNHFSGANVLT
v_call: TRBV20-1; j_call: TRBJ2-3; cdr3_aa: SAYDWSRSTDTQY
v_call: TRBV24-1; j_call: TRBJ2-2; cdr3_aa: ATSDPGGELF
v_call: TRBV7-8; j_call: TRBJ2-7; cdr3_aa: ASSTGQGPSYEQY
v_call: TRBV5-1; j_call: TRBJ1-1; cdr3_aa: ASSAEKRVREAF
v_call: TRBV7-6; j_call: TRBJ2-2; cdr3_aa: ASSRLAGDTVELF
v_call: TRBV5-5; j_call: TRBJ2-2; cdr3_aa: ASSWGDRDAGELF
v_call: TRBV20-1; j_call: TRBJ2-7; cdr3_aa: SARAGRGVLSYEQY
v_call: TRBV28; j_call: TRBJ2-7; cdr3_aa: ASSLILTEQY
v_call: TRBV5-4; j_call: TRBJ2-7; cdr3_aa: ASSLVDQNEQY
v_call: TRBV29-1; j_call: TRBJ1-2; cdr3_aa: SVDRTGSLDGYT
v_call: TRBV3-1; j_call: TRBJ2-7; cdr3_aa: ASSQGLVGVYEQY
v_call: TRBV2; j_call: TRBJ2-1; cdr3_aa: ASMSLAGPYNEQF
v_call: TRBV7-6; j_call: TRBJ2-6; cdr3_aa: ASSHPPGRTYSGANVLT
v_call: TRBV30; j_call: TRBJ2-1; cdr3_aa: AWSVRTGQKYVWRGNEQF
v_call: TRBV30; j_call: TRBJ1-3; cdr3_aa: AWKGTGTGNTIY
v_call: TRBV5-1; j_call: TRBJ1-2; cdr3_aa: ASSLVPTAGYT
v_call: TRBV12-3/TRBV12-4; j_call: TRBJ1-1; cdr3_aa: ASSPGMREAF
v_call: TRBV5-1; j_call: TRBJ2-7; cdr3_aa: ASSLAWTSDFQY